This T cell receptor (beta chain) was documented in a study of a mutant IDH1 vaccine in newly diagnosed glioma. Study at large: Antecedent treatment encompassed radiotherapy, temozolomide, or their combination; the majority received both. Participants attended visit V12, the safety follow-up, at week 35, and then attended visit V13 at week 47. Study outcomes and limitations: Changes to the top peripheral T cell clonotypes appeared unrelated to pseudoprogression.

TCRdb keeps only in-frame clones here, not all; method: immunoSEQ multiplex PCR. The data show around 60,000 clones, 80% to 85% seen once. Time point denoted: week 35, safety follow-up. Each dose of the vaccine consisted of 300 ug of mutant IDH1 20-mer peptide, with topical imiquimod. With regard to this clone: The antigen is unknown.

The germline V gene has CDR1 SGHAT and CDR2 FQNNGV. V shed 5 bases, J shed 2 bases, and the junction held 14 bases outside the gene matches. This CDR3 is built from 18 residues. The origin of this receptor is a man under 40 with glioma. This chain connects TRBV11-2 to TRBJ2-2, with TRBD1 matching 7 bases. This specimen was PBMCs, taken from a glioma patient whose treatment included an IDH1 peptide vaccine. CDR3 sequence (DNA): TGTGCCAGCAGCCACAGGGGTTCGTGGGGGATAAACACCGGGGAGCTGTTTTTT. Residues: CASSHRGSWGINTGELFF. The whole variable domain, filled in from reference TRBV11-2 and TRBJ2-2, reads EAGVAQSPRYKIIEKRQSVAFWCNPISGHATLYWYQQILGQGPKLLIQFQNNGVVDDSQLPKDRFSAERLKGVDSTLKIQPAKLEDSAVYLCASSHRGSWGINTGELFFGEGSRLTVL.